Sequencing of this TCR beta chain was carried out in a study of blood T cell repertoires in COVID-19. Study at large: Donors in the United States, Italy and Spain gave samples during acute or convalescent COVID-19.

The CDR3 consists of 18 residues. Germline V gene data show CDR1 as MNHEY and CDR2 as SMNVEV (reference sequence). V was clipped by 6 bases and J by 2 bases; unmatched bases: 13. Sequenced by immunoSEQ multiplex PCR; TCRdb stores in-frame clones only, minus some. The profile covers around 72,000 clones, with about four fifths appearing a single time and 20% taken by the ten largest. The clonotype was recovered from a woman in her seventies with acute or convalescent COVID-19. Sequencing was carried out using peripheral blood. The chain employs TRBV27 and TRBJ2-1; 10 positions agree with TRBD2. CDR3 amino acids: CASSRAATGTSAYNEQFF. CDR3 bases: TGTGCCAGCAGCAGGGCGGCAACTGGGACTAGCGCCTACAATGAGCAGTTCTTC.